A selection of T cell receptor beta chains follows, all from one sample in a study of CD4 T cells in relation to SARS-CoV-2 and coronaviruses. No antigen has been assigned to these receptors. The table came from immunoSEQ multiplex PCR; TCRdb's copy has only in-frame clones and leaves some out. The sample holds tens of thousands of clones, less than 85% seen once. Sequencing used naive CD4+ T cells from PBMCs, cultured in vitro. The receptors shown here come from an adult with COVID-19. The CDR3 runs from the conserved cysteine through the conserved F or W. A D gene is named only where the DNA matches it firmly. Part of the rows lack a size; the others show once, few, many or a class for expanded clones.

V	D	J	size	DNA	CDR3
TRBV7-9	-	TRBJ1-1	-	TGTGCCAGCAGCTTAGGGCTCTCGGGCACTGAAGCTTTCTTT	CASSLGLSGTEAFF
TRBV18	-	TRBJ2-4	-	TGTGCCAGCTCACCACCTACATGGCAGGCCCAAGGGGGAAACATTCAGTACTTC	CASSPPTWQAQGGNIQYF
TRBV21-1	-	TRBJ2-7	once	TGTGCCAGCAGCTCGTCCCGGGACAGGGCCGAAACCTACGAGCAGTACTTC	CASSSSRDRAETYEQYF
TRBV5-1	TRBD1	TRBJ1-6	-	TGCGCCAGCAGCCCGGGACAGGGAGATTCACCCCTCCACTTT	CASSPGQGDSPLHF
TRBV29-1	TRBD2	TRBJ2-1	-	TGCAGCGTCGAAGGTGAGGGGGTGAACGGGAGGGCCGGGAATGAGCAGTTCTTC	CSVEGEGVNGRAGNEQFF
TRBV2	TRBD1	TRBJ1-1	-	TGTGCCAGCAGAGGACAGGGGAACACTGAAGCTTTCTTT	CASRGQGNTEAFF
TRBV28	-	TRBJ1-3	once	TGTGCCAGCAGTTCCCGGGACCACTCTGGAAACACCATATATTTT	CASSSRDHSGNTIYF
TRBV19	-	TRBJ1-4	-	TGTGCCAGTAGTGCAGGATGGAATGAAAAACTGTTTTTT	CASSAGWNEKLFF
TRBV15	TRBD2	TRBJ2-7	-	TGTGCCACCAGCAGAGATTGGCTAGCGGGAACGAACGAGCAGTACTTC	CATSRDWLAGTNEQYF
TRBV2	-	TRBJ2-7	-	TGTGCCAACAGTGAAGCAGGGGTAACTACTTACGAGCAGTACTTC	CANSEAGVTTYEQYF
TRBV2	-	TRBJ1-5	few	TGTGCCAGCAGTGCCAGCCGAGACAGAAAACATTTT	CASSASRDRKHF
TRBV6-5	-	TRBJ2-7	-	TGTGCCAGCGGGAGAGGGTACGAGCAGTACTTC	CASGRGYEQYF
TRBV30	-	TRBJ2-2	-	TGTGCCTGGGATACAGGGAACACCGGGGAGCTGTTTTTT	CAWDTGNTGELFF
TRBV4-2	TRBD2	TRBJ2-2	-	TGTGCCAGCAGCCGAAAGTGGCAGGGAAGACTAGCGGGAAAACCTATCACCGGGGAGCTGTTTTTT	CASSRKWQGRLAGKPITGELFF
TRBV12-2	-	TRBJ1-2	once	TGTGCAAGTCGCTCCCAGGTGCAGGGGGGTATACATGGCTACACCTTC	CASRSQVQGGIHGYTF
TRBV20-1	TRBD1	TRBJ1-1	-	TGCAGTCCAGGGGGAGGCACTGAAGCTTTCTTT	CSPGGGTEAFF